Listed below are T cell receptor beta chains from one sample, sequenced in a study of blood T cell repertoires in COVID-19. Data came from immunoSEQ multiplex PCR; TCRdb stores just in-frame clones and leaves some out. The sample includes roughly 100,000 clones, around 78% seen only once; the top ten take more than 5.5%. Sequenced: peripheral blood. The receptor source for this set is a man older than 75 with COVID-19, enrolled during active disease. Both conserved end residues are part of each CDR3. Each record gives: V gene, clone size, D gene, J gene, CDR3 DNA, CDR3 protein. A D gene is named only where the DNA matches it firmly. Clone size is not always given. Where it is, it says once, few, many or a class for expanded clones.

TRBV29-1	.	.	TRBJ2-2	TGCAGCGTTGTCAGGGCAGGGGAGCTGTTTTTT	CSVVRAGELFF
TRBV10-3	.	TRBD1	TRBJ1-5	TGTGCCACCAGATTCGACAGGGGGCTCGATAGCAATCAGCCCCAGCATTTT	CATRFDRGLDSNQPQHF
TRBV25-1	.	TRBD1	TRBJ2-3	TGTGCCAGCAGTGAGACAGGGTACACAGATACGCAGTATTTT	CASSETGYTDTQYF
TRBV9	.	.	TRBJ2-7	TGTGCCAGCAGCCCCCATCAGGGGAAAACCTACGAGCAGTACTTC	CASSPHQGKTYEQYF
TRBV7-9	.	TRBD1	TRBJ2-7	TGTGCCAGCAGCTTACAGGGGGAGGAGCAGTACTTC	CASSLQGEEQYF
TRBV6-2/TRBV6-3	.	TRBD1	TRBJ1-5	TGTGCCAGCAGTACCTGGGGACAGTATAGCAATCAGCCCCAGCATTTT	CASSTWGQYSNQPQHF
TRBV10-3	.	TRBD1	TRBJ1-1	TGTGCCATCAGTGTCGGGACAGAAAACACTGAAGCTTTCTTT	CAISVGTENTEAFF
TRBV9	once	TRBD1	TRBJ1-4	TGTGCCAGCAGCACCCCTGGACAGGGGAGGAGTGAAAAACTGTTTTTT	CASSTPGQGRSEKLFF
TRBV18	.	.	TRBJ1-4	TGTGCCAGCTCACCAGAGGCTGGGGAAAAACTGTTTTTT	CASSPEAGEKLFF
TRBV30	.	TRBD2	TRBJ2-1	TGTGCCTGGACTGTTAGCGGGAGGGCCTTGGGTGAGCAGTTCTTC	CAWTVSGRALGEQFF
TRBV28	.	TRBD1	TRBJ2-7	TGTGCCAGCAGTATCTCGACAGGGACCTCGGCGAAGCAGTACTTC	CASSISTGTSAKQYF
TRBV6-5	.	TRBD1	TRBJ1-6	TGTGCCAGCAAACAACAGGGGGCGCGTAATTCACCCCTCCACTTT	CASKQQGARNSPLHF
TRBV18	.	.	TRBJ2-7	TGTGCCAGCTCACCCTCTGGAGGGAGGACCTCCTACGAGCAGTACTTC	CASSPSGGRTSYEQYF
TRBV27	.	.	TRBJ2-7	TGTGCCAGCAGTTTCTCAGGAAACTCCTACGAGCAGTACTTC	CASSFSGNSYEQYF
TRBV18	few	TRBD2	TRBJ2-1	TGTGCCAGCTCACCGGGAGGGACTAGCGGGACCAATGAGCAGTTCTTC	CASSPGGTSGTNEQFF
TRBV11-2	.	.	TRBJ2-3	TGTGCCAGCAGCCTCCGGGGTTACCAGAGCACAGATACGCAGTATTTT	CASSLRGYQSTDTQYF
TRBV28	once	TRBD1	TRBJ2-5	TGTGCCAGCAGTCGGACAGGGGGTTCAGAGACCCAGTACTTC	CASSRTGGSETQYF
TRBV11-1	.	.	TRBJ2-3	TGTGCCAGCAGCTTCGATGGCTTAACGGATACGCAGTATTTT	CASSFDGLTDTQYF